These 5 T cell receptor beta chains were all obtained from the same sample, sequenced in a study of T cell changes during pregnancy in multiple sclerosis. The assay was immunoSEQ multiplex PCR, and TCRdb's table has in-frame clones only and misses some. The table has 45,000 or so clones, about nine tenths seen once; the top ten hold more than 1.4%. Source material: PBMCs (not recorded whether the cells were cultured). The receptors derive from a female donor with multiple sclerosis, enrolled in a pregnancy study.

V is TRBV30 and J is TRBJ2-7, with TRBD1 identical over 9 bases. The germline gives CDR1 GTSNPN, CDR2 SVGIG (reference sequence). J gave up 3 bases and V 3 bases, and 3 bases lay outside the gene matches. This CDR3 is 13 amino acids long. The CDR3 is CAWRTTGGYEQYF. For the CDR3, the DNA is TGTGCCTGGAGGACGACAGGGGGCTACGAGCAGTACTTC.

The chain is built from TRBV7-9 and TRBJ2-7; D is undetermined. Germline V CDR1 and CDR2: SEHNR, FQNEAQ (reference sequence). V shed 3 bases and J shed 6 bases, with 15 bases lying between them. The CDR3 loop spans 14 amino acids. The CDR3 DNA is TGTGCCAGCAGCTTCGGAAGCTTTTTATCCGAGCAGTACTTC. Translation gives CASSFGSFLSEQYF.

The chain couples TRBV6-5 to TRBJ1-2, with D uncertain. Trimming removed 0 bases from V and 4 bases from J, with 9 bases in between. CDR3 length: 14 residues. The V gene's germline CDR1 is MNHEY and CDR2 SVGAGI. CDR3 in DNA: TGTGCCAGCAGTTACTCGCAGGAGGGCTATGGCTACACCTTC. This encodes CASSYSQEGYGYTF.

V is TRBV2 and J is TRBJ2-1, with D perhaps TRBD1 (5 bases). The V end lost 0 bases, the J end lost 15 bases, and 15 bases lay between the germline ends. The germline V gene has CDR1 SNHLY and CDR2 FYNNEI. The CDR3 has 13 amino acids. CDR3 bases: TGTGCCAGCAGTGAAGCCAGGACACTCCAACTGTTCTTC. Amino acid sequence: CASSEARTLQLFF.

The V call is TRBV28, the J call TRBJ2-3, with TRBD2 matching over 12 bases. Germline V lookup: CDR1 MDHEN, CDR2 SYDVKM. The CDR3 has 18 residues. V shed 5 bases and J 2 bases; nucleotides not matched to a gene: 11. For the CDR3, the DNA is TGTGCCAGCAGTCCGCGGACTAGCGGGGCTTTACTCACAGATACGCAGTATTTT. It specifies CASSPRTSGALLTDTQYF.